This entry concerns a single T cell receptor (beta chain). Its antigen target is currently unknown. Within one base of it there is no much larger clone, and no base qualities were kept. This sample stems from a study of cytomegalovirus exposure and HLA in healthy donors (dated by TCRdb to 2016 to 2017). About the full investigation: According to an earlier analysis of 550 to 700 of the donors, 150 million to 200 million T cells yielded 90 million to 140 million unique TCR beta sequences and 276 Gb of sequence data. Typing coverage differed by locus: A, B, C, DRB1 and DQB1 were typed in roughly 620-640 donors, DQA1 in about 560, DPA1 in around 600, and DPB1 in 450 to 480. Rather than using new phenotypic data, the later analysis identified candidate immune exposures from TCR beta sequences and from how often those sequences occurred across donors. A later genetic analysis took genome-wide SNP genotypes for about 55% of the 666 donors and used that subset as a discovery cohort. On average, approximately 250,000 unique TCR beta nucleotide sequences were sequenced per donor among a few hundred genotyped donors of the cohort, with roughly 18% of those sequences being non-productive. The genetic ancestry cluster associated with self-reported Caucasian donors included about 84% of the 398 genotyped donors. Five DR-DQ haplotypes were treated as single units for association and clustering because of strong linkage in the cohort. HLA typing included class I and class II loci at four-digit resolution. The study used immunosequencing to profile the T cell repertoires of approximately 630 subjects and linked those repertoires to cytomegalovirus serostatus. Roughly 290 gigabases of sequencing data and around 85 million unique TCR sequences made up an early release that covered over 550 HLA-typed donors. An earlier analysis of several hundred of the donors applied high-throughput TCR beta sequencing to assess whether each TCR beta V gene segment acted as functional or pseudogenic. Every repertoire in the discovery cohort had been generated on one and the same sequencing platform. To predict cytomegalovirus infection status, the study brought together high-throughput TCR immunosequencing, statistical association of individual TCRs with disease status, and machine learning. The study was designed to test whether signatures of past pathogen exposure could be identified by cataloging public T cell receptors. To study patterns of TCR occurrence, a later analysis re-analyzed previously published TCR beta repertoires from more than 550 donors and added high-resolution HLA genotyping. Donor age, sex, ethnicity and CMV serostatus were collected together with the repertoire data. Besides the first cohort of around 670 subjects, a separate validation cohort made up of over 100 different subjects was used. Beyond this particular receptor, the publication reports: Correlated functional status among segregating V segments might be attributable to linkage disequilibrium, but an unknown experimental factor could not be ruled out. Because some donors lacked HLA typing at each locus, the association tests relied only on the typed subset. Assigning TCR associations to individual alleles was difficult when HLA alleles, especially DR and DQ, strongly co-occurred. A later analysis reported that several top co-occurrence clusters appeared linked to parvovirus B19, influenza, CMV and Epstein-Barr virus. In a later genetic analysis, a missense DCLRE1C variant was associated with V-gene and J-gene trimming of TCR beta chains, and the association was replicated in an independent cohort. A cluster of highly shared sequence variants was judged likely to be a technical artifact of the sequencing pipeline. According to a later analysis, most CMV-associated TCR beta chains appeared to be HLA-restricted, and the HLA associations seemed to be driven largely by CMV exposure. This cohort had only TCR beta chains sequenced, and the lack of alpha or paired-chain data limited which features could be detected. A further reported finding was that TCR beta sequences accurately predicted the HLA-A and HLA-B alleles for most subjects in the first cohort. An earlier analysis of around 600 of the donors showed that most TCR beta V segments appeared in productive rearrangements either about 90% or about 30% of the time, which broadly matched IMGT annotations. According to a later genetic analysis, donors in an Asian-associated ancestry cluster had fewer N-insertions in productive TCRs than the approximately 710-donor mean. According to the authors, the approach could potentially be generalized to other disease states and immunological phenotypes. In a later analysis, about 16,000 TCR beta sequences were associated with specific HLA alleles at a false discovery rate of 0.05. Cytomegalovirus status was reported to be diagnosed by the classifier with high specificity and sensitivity in both the original and validation cohorts. Most TCR sequences were observed very rarely across donors, whereas some public TCRs were present in many individuals. For the cohort, immune exposure information was limited to CMV serostatus. The earlier analysis of about 600 of the donors excluded approximately 15 rarely observed V segments, including chromosome 9 orphons, because counts were too low. The 87-base-pair reads could not distinguish some IMGT-functional V segments, including TRBV6-2 and TRBV6-3, so those segments were excluded. In a later analysis, HLA-associated TCR beta chains were found to be more clonally expanded and to have lower generation probabilities than equally common non-associated chains. In vitro tests confirmed that a few of the cytomegalovirus-associated TCR beta chains recognize cytomegalovirus antigens. In a later analysis, the rate of TCR association differed among HLA loci, with DRB1 alleles having the most associated TCRs and HLA-C alleles having the fewest. In the study, some 160 TCR beta chains were listed as associated with cytomegalovirus. Sequencing depth was assumed to be roughly uniform across donors in the presence/absence analyses, though that assumption may not hold.

Library generation was performed with the immunoSEQ multiplex PCR assay. The multiplex PCR relied on a mix of 60 forward primers for TCR Vbeta segments and 13 reverse primers for TCR Jbeta segments. The CDR3 region of rearranged TCR beta genes was amplified from genomic DNA with a multiplex PCR assay. The Illumina HiSeq System was used to sequence the amplified TCR beta libraries as 87-base-pair reads. Per the original workflow: A later analysis counted around 72 million unique TCR beta chains across the 650 to 800 repertoires, and about 10 million of these chains were shared by at least two donors. Raw reads were error-corrected and collapsed into unique sequences by a nearest-neighbor algorithm in which closely related sequences were merged to remove PCR and sequencing errors. Alignment of CDR3 sequences to IMGT reference sequences was used to assign V, D and J gene segments. For a sequence to be retained, at least a six-nucleotide match to both a V gene segment and a J gene segment was required. A rearrangement was called productive if the CDR3 had no stop codons and remained in frame with V and J, and every other rearrangement was called non-productive. Following IMGT convention, CDR3 was defined as the stretch from the second conserved V-encoded cysteine up to the conserved J-encoded phenylalanine. The earlier analysis of around 640 of the donors excluded sequences that lacked an unambiguous match to a single V gene segment. In an earlier analysis of almost 600 of the donors, a V segment was called functional when productive rearrangements were above 56.7%, and segregating when the standard deviation between donors exceeded 5%. To diagnose cytomegalovirus status from the catalog of TCR beta chain sequences, a statistical classification framework was built. V and J gene assignment, in a later analysis, came from comparing TCR nucleotide sequences with IMGT/GENE-DB human TR gene sequences. The TCRdist pipeline was used in a later analysis to assign CDR3 sequences and most-parsimonious VDJ recombination scenarios. A later analysis defined each TCR beta chain by its CDR3 amino acid sequence plus V-gene family, and excluded reads lacking a unique V-gene family. In a later analysis, 450 to 600 highly shared, low-generation-probability nucleotide sequences were removed to address suspected cross-contamination and a sequencing artifact. A later analysis calculated a clonal expansion index for each public chain from normalized within-repertoire ranks of inferred template counts. A later analysis computed generation probabilities with a VDJ recombination model fitted to out-of-frame rearrangements, and checked the results against IGoR. Hypergeometric tests were used in a later analysis to score TCR-TCR, TCR-HLA and TCR-CMV co-occurrence, with a repertoire-size bias correction applied to the TCR pairs. In a later analysis, false discovery rates were estimated by permuting HLA or CMV assignments 20 times. In a later analysis, co-occurring TCRs were grouped using DBSCAN, and TCRdist sequence similarity was added for clustering within HLA-allele-positive subsets. Repertoires with fewer than 30,000 or more than 120,000 public chains were left out of co-occurrence clustering, as were about five repertoires with anomalous nucleotide sharing. This is the immuneACCESS table as TCRdb keeps it, with only in-frame sequences that have V and J called. A part of the clones is gone; compared with another copy, unresolved V genes explain less than half, and the rest is unexplained. That table furnishes V, J and clone size, whereas the DNA furnished D and trimming. Here the sample has 140,000 to 150,000 clones; roughly a tenth occur a single time. Clones ranked in the top ten supply 1.5% to 2% of the sample.

The cohort was made up of approximately 670 healthy bone marrow donors. All cohort members were sampled while nominally healthy, although unrecorded immune exposures were likely present. The donor tested CMV seronegative, placing the donor among the 300 to 400 seronegative members of the cohort. Each donor provided a peripheral blood sample, and peripheral blood mononuclear cells were used for TCR beta sequencing. Genomic DNA was extracted from the blood cell samples with the Qiagen DNeasy Blood Extraction Kit. The CDR3, cysteine through phenylalanine, is 17 amino acids long. Just CDR3 DNA is preserved here, 51 bases in frame from base 1. V ends up 6 bases short and J 8 bases short, with an unmatched junction base count of 17. The germline V gene (reference sequence) yields GTSNPN for CDR1 and SVGIG for CDR2.

The sequenced sample consisted of PBMCs. The clonotype originates from a male donor in good health and CMV-seronegative. Recombination connected TRBV30 to TRBJ2-1, with 12 junctional bases fitting TRBD2. This receptor has the CDR3 CACLLTSGSVVFYEQFF. The bases are TGTGCCTGCCTACTGACTAGCGGGAGTGTGGTATTCTATGAGCAGTTCTTC.